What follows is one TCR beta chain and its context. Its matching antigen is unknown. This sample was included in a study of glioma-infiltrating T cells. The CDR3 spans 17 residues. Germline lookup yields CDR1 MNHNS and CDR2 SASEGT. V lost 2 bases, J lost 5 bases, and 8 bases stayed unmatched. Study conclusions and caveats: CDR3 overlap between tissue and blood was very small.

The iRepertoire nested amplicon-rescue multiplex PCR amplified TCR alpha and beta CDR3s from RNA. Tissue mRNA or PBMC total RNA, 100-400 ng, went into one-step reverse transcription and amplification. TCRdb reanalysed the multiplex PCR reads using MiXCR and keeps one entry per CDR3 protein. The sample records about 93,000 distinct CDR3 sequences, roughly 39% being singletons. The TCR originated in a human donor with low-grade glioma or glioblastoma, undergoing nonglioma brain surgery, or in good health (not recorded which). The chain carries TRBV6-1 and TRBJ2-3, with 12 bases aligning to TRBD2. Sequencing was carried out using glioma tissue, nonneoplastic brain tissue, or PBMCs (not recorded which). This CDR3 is CASSESSGRALRDTQYF. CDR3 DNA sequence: TGTGCCAGCAGTGAATCTAGCGGGAGGGCCTTACGAGATACGCAGTATTTT.